This passage covers 2 T cell receptor beta chains from one sample sequenced in a study of regulatory T cells in long-lasting Graves disease. As to time point: persistent/refractory GD, antithyroid drugs over 5 years with positive TRAb. There was RNA extracted from PBMCs, and the TCR library was made from it. Library construction for TCR beta used iRepertoire HTBI primers and Arm-PCR of CDR3 regions. TCRdb passed the multiplex PCR reads through MiXCR, listing each CDR3 protein once. Of roughly 500,000 distinct CDR3 sequences listed, around 20% were seen once; the top ten hold 7% to 10%. This sample comprised peripheral blood mononuclear cells (PBMCs), obtained when the disease was refractory, from a patient treated with antithyroid drugs. The receptor source for this set is a female donor with Graves disease.

This clonotype was detected many times. The chain is built from TRBV7-2 and TRBJ1-1; D uncertain. V lost 6 bases and J 5 bases, leaving 19 bases between the germline ends. Germline-derived CDR1 and CDR2 are SGHTA and FQGNSA. The CDR3 length is 15 residues. The CDR3: CASSRNLGRWTEAFF. Written as DNA, the CDR3 is TGTGCCAGCAGTCGCAACCTAGGGCGGTGGACTGAAGCTTTCTTT.

This clonotype was detected ten times or more. Here the CDR3 DNA reads TGTGCCAGCAGCTTGGGGCCGGGAGATCAGCCCCAGCATTTT. This sequence encodes CASSLGPGDQPQHF. The chain links TRBV5-8 to TRBJ1-5; D unclear. CDR3 size: 14 residues. From germline, CDR1 is SGHTS and CDR2 YDEGEE. Trimming removed 0 bases from V and 5 bases from J, with 9 bases in between.